Below are 6 T cell receptor beta chains sequenced from a single sample in a study of regulatory T cells in long-lasting Graves disease. To make TCR beta libraries, researchers used iRepertoire HTBI primers and Arm-PCR of CDR3 regions. Each CDR3 protein gets one entry after TCRdb re-called the multiplex PCR reads with MiXCR. This table holds a few hundred thousand distinct CDR3 sequences, roughly 20% found once. Described time point: persistent/refractory GD, antithyroid drugs over 5 years with positive TRAb. The TCR library was prepared using RNA isolated from PBMCs. The sequencing here drew on peripheral blood mononuclear cells (PBMCs), taken when the disease was refractory, from a patient treated with antithyroid drugs. Receptors originate from a woman aged 40-49 years with Graves disease.

This clonotype showed up just a few times. The V gene is TRBV3-1, the J gene TRBJ1-3; D not certain. From germline, CDR1 is LGHDT and CDR2 YNNKEL (reference sequence). The CDR3 sequence is 14 residues long. Trimming left V 6 bases short and J 0 bases short, with 9 bases between. CDR3 in amino acids: CASSTGVSGNTIYF. CDR3 bases: TGTGCCAGCAGTACCGGCGTCTCTGGAAACACCATATATTTT.

This clonotype appeared many times. The chain has TRBV13 and TRBJ2-5, with 10 bases aligning to TRBD2. The CDR3 sequence is 14 residues long. The junction had 2 bases not matched to a gene; V was cut back by 2 bases and J by 5 bases. CDR1 and CDR2 (germline): PRHDT, FYEKMQ (reference sequence). The CDR3 sequence is CASSLLAGVETQYF. CDR3 nucleotide sequence: TGTGCCAGCAGCTTACTAGCGGGAGTGGAGACCCAGTACTTC.

The chain combines TRBV12-3 or TRBV12-4 with TRBJ2-1; 9 nucleotides agree with TRBD1. The CDR3 sequence is 14 residues long. V dropped 8 bases and J dropped 6; count of bases not matched to a gene: 8. The chain's CDR3 is CASRGQGILNEQFF. The CDR3 DNA reads TGTGCCAGCCGGGGACAGGGAATCCTCAATGAGCAGTTCTTC.

This chain joins TRBV18 and TRBJ2-5; D remains ambiguous. V gave up 6 bases and J gave up 4 bases, with 15 bases separating them. Germline V gene sequence: CDR1 KGHSH, CDR2 LQKENI. This CDR3 spans 14 amino acids. CDR3 residues: CASSGPKEVETQYF. CDR3 sequence (DNA): TGTGCCAGCTCCGGACCCAAGGAAGTAGAGACCCAGTACTTC.

This clonotype was seen more than once but under ten times. The DNA of the CDR3 is TGTGCCAGCAGTGAGAGACCCGGGAGAAGCTATGGCTACACCTTC. Protein: CASSERPGRSYGYTF. The chain joins TRBV28 to TRBJ1-2; unclear D gene. There are 15 residues in the CDR3. Germline V gene sequence: CDR1 MDHEN, CDR2 SYDVKM. Trimming pared 5 bases from V and 4 bases from J, leaving 17 bases between.

This chain uses TRBV28 with TRBJ1-6; D is undetermined. Trimming left V 4 bases short and J 9 bases short, with 13 bases between. The germline CDR1 and CDR2 sequences are MDHEN and SYDVKM. The CDR3 consists of 14 residues. For the CDR3, the DNA is TGTGCCAGCAGTTGGACCGGTTCCGGTTCACCCCTCCACTTT. It translates to CASSWTGSGSPLHF.